This TCR beta chain emerged from a study of post-analysis software for immune sequencing data. Trimming removed 3 bases from V and 9 bases from J, with 15 bases in between. This CDR3 contains 14 residues. Germline V gene data show CDR1 as LNHNV and CDR2 as YYDKDF (reference sequence). As concerns this clonotype: Its antigen is currently unknown.

Study-level points and caveats: Compared with controls, patients had more of five TRBV segments, including TRBV5-6, TRBV5-1 and TRBV20-1.

Sequencing libraries made from TCR beta cDNA carried unique molecular identifiers. TCRdb reanalysed the PCR reads using MiXCR and keeps one entry per CDR3 protein. Among 750,000 to 900,000 distinct CDR3 sequences, about half were seen once, and the ten largest hold roughly 5.2%. The sample was blood. The chain links TRBV15 to TRBJ2-1, with D unclear. This TCR was recovered from a girl between 10 and 17 years old with multiple sclerosis. The CDR3 region has the DNA TGTGCCACCAGCAGCCAGCGCCTCCTGGGTGAGCAGTTCTTC. It codes for CATSSQRLLGEQFF.